The 31 T cell receptor beta chains in this list originate from one sample, sequenced in a study of tumor-infiltrating lymphocytes in primary liver carcinoma. Unsorted bulk tissue (about 20-32 mg) underwent RNA and DNA co-extraction. Researchers generated TCR beta cDNA from 500 ng of total RNA, relying on a constant-region primer. What produced the TCR beta libraries was three nested multiplex PCR rounds using slightly modified ARM-PCR. In the first two PCR rounds, TRBV1-TRBV30 forward primers were paired with a C-beta reverse primer, and each round lasted approximately 10 cycles. Each CDR3 protein gets one entry after TCRdb re-called the multiplex PCR reads with MiXCR. The data hold under 30,000 distinct CDR3 sequences, with around 79% observed a single time. The sample taken for sequencing was liver tumor tissue from sampling region 3. Noted subset: tumor region T3, left-lateral pole. These receptors were taken from a man between 35 and 55 years old with primary liver carcinoma and hepatitis B virus infection.

Turning to this clonotype: Without the conserved terminal phenylalanine or tryptophan, this CDR3 likely stems from a read error. The chain has TRBV10-3 and TRBJ2-2; no clear D. The CDR3 is 13 amino acids. Germline V gene lookup returns CDR1 ENHRY and CDR2 SYGVKD. The CDR3 protein is CVIKRRDTGELFS. The DNA of the CDR3 is TGTGTCATCAAGCGTAGGGACACCGGGGAGCTGTTTTCT.

Of note for this clonotype: A junction boundary mismatches the germline segment, possibly from a read error. The V and J genes are TRBV30 and TRBJ2-7, with unresolved D. The CDR3 covers 14 residues. In germline, CDR1 is GTSNPN, CDR2 SVGIG (reference sequence). CDR3 sequence reads: CAWSVPDARHEQYF. The DNA for the CDR3 is TGTGCCTGGAGTGTACCGGACGCGCGTCACGAGCAGTATTTC.

A word on this clonotype: A junction end diverges from the germline sequence, so it may reflect a read error. The chain recombines TRBV11-2 with TRBJ2-5, with a possible D match to TRBD2 (5 bases). CDR3 length: 18 amino acids. Germline assignment: CDR1 SGHAT and CDR2 FQNNGV. CDR3 DNA: TGTGCCGGCAGCTTAGCGTGGCTATCCCTGGGAAAAAAAGAGACCCAGTACTTC. Its protein product is CAGSLAWLSLGKKETQYF.

Of note for this clonotype: The conserved phenylalanine or tryptophan normally closing the CDR3 is absent here, so this likely arose from a read error. The chain has TRBV10-1 and TRBJ2-2, with D perhaps matching TRBD2 (6 bases). In germline, CDR1 is WNHNN, CDR2 SYGVQD (reference sequence). V was trimmed by 5 bases and J by 10 bases, leaving 20 bases between them. CDR3 length: 15 amino acids. The CDR3 loop reads CASSSGDSYTEELFL. The CDR3 nucleotides are TGCGCCAGCAGTTCCGGGGACTCTTACACAGAGGAGCTGTTTCTT.

Details on this clonotype: One junction end disagrees with the germline gene, perhaps due to a read error. The chain has TRBV29-1 and TRBJ2-2; possibly TRBD2 for D (5 bases). The germline V gene has CDR1 SQVTM and CDR2 ANQGSEA. This CDR3 contains 15 residues. The CDR3 DNA reads TGCAGCGCTCCCAGTGGCAGCGGTAACACCGGGGAGCTGCTTTTT. Translation: CSAPSGSGNTGELLF.

This clonotype is medium-sized in the sample. J is TRBJ2-3 and V is TRBV6-6; 10 nucleotides align to TRBD2. J lost 7 bases, V lost 6 bases, and 10 bases had no gene match. Germline V gene sequence: CDR1 MNHNY, CDR2 SVGAGI (reference sequence). This CDR3 spans 15 amino acids. CDR3 nucleotide sequence: TGTGCCAGCAGCCGAGCTAGCGGGAGTAGATATACGCAGTATTTT. It specifies CASSRASGSRYTQYF.

The table lists this clonotype with a count of one. A read error may account for a junction end that differs from germline. The gene calls are TRBV10-3 and TRBJ2-7; tentative D call: TRBD2 (5 bases). The CDR3 is 15 amino acids. From germline, CDR1 is ENHRY and CDR2 SYGVKD. The CDR3 DNA is TGTGCCGTCAGTGAGATCAGGTTAAGGACTTACGAGCATTACTTC. Amino acids: CAVSEIRLRTYEHYF.

Concerning this clonotype itself: The junction does not match germline at one end; this may be a read error. The rearrangement uses TRBV10-3 and TRBJ1-3, with a weak D call TRBD1 (5 bases). This CDR3 has 19 residues. The germline CDR1 and CDR2 sequences are ENHRY and SYGVKD. For the CDR3, the DNA is TGTGCCATCAGTGAGTCGGGTGTCCCCTTTAGGGGAGAAGGAAACACCAAATGCTTT. Protein: CAISESGVPFRGEGNTKCF.

Remarks on this clonotype: One base away lies a much larger clone, so this may be a sequencing read error. The genes are TRBV11-1 and TRBJ2-5, with D possibly matching TRBD1 (5 bases). The CDR3 sequence is 15 residues long. V was clipped by 3 bases and J by 3 bases, with 14 bases between them. Germline V gives CDR1 SGHAT, CDR2 FQDESV (reference sequence). Here the CDR3 reads CASSLGVQVKETQYF. CDR3 nucleotides: TGTGCCAGCAGCTTGGGTGTACAGGTTAAAGAGACCCAGTACTTC.

In its sample, this clonotype was seen many times. The chain employs TRBV28 and TRBJ2-5; 7 nucleotides match TRBD2. V was clipped by 7 bases and J by 4 bases; unmatched bases: 12. CDR3 size: 15 residues. Germline V gene data show CDR1 as MDHEN and CDR2 as SYDVKM. The CDR3 sequence: CASNERREIIETQYF. The DNA of the CDR3 is TGTGCCAGCAATGAAAGGCGGGAGATCATAGAGACCCAGTACTTC.

As for this clonotype: At one boundary the junction diverges from the germline segment, which might be a read error. The chain links TRBV28 to TRBJ2-7, with D perhaps TRBD1 (5 bases). Germline V gene lookup returns CDR1 MDHEN and CDR2 SYDVKM. The CDR3 is 14 residues long. Here the CDR3 reads CASIRTRGSYEQCF. The CDR3 DNA is TGTGCCAGCATCCGGACAAGGGGTTCCTACGAGCAGTGCTTC.

With regard to this clonotype: One end of the junction does not line up with germline, which may come from a read error. This chain uses TRBV4-1 with TRBJ1-3; possibly TRBD1 for D (6 bases). The CDR3 loop spans 15 amino acids. From germline, CDR1 is MGHRA and CDR2 YSYEKL. CDR3 amino acids: CASSQEGAGVNTIYF. The CDR3 coding sequence is TGCGCCAGCAGCCAAGAGGGGGCAGGGGTAAACACTATATATTTT.

The rearrangement joins TRBV5-4 to TRBJ2-1, with TRBD2 identical over 7 bases. The CDR3 length is 16 residues. Trimming removed 4 bases from V and 10 bases from J; junction bases left unmatched: 17. Germline lookup yields CDR1 SGHNT and CDR2 YYREEE (reference sequence). DNA for the CDR3: TGTGCCAGCAGCCAGGGAGAGGCGGGAGCTTACAGCGAGCAGTTCTTC. Its protein is CASSQGEAGAYSEQFF.

This clonotype was detected only a few times. J is TRBJ2-7 and V is TRBV4-2, with 16 bases lining up with TRBD2. Per germline, CDR1 LGHNA and CDR2 YNFKEQ. With 9 bases clipped from V and 9 bases from J, the junction kept 20 bases outside the gene matches. This CDR3 has 18 amino acids. DNA for the CDR3: TGTGCCAGTAGTGGAAAACCGGGACTAGCGGGAGGGCCACACTTGCAGTACTTC. It is translated as CASSGKPGLAGGPHLQYF.

About this clonotype itself: One end of the junction fails to match germline, which may point to a read error. This sequence joins TRBV5-1 and TRBJ2-7; 11 bases align to TRBD1. This CDR3 contains 15 residues. From germline, CDR1 is SGHRS and CDR2 YFSETQ. CDR3 bases: TGCGCCAGTAGACGGGGACAGGGGGTTGCCCACGAGCAATACTTC. Its protein is CASRRGQGVAHEQYF.

The table lists this clonotype with a count of one. This CDR3 fails to terminate in the conserved phenylalanine or tryptophan, so it likely reflects a read error. This rearrangement joins TRBV29-1 to TRBJ2-3; TRBD1 aligns across 7 bases. This CDR3 spans 12 amino acids. The V gene end was trimmed by 4 bases and the J gene end by 6 bases; junction bases not matched to a gene: 4. The V gene's germline CDR1 is SQVTM and CDR2 ANQGSEA. For the CDR3, the DNA is TGCAGCGTTGGACAGGGAGACGATACGCAGTATCTT. Its protein product is CSVGQGDDTQYL.

V and J are TRBV11-2 and TRBJ2-1; TRBD2 aligns across 8 bases. J was trimmed by 9 bases and V by 5 bases; bases with no gene match: 12. Germline-derived CDR1 and CDR2 are SGHAT and FQNNGV. CDR3 size: 15 residues. The CDR3 nucleotides are TGTGCCAGCAGCCCCCAACGGGGGGGATCGGGTGAGCAGTTCTTC. Amino acid sequence: CASSPQRGGSGEQFF.

This clonotype has a count of ten or more. The V gene is TRBV14, the J gene TRBJ2-5; 10 bases line up with TRBD2. With 4 bases clipped from V and 14 bases from J, the junction kept 10 bases outside the gene matches. This CDR3 region has 13 residues. Germline V lookup: CDR1 SGHDN, CDR2 FVKESK. DNA for the CDR3: TGTGCCAGCAGCCGCACCGGGACTAGCGTTCCTTACTTC. The encoded protein is CASSRTGTSVPYF.

The CDR3 loop is CAGLPAGGRPRELFF. CDR3 DNA sequence: TGTGCCGGCCTGCCCGCCGGGGGGCGCCCCAGGGAGCTGTTTTTT. The chain couples TRBV28 to TRBJ2-2, with D possibly being TRBD2 (7 bases). Trimming left V 11 bases short and J 9 bases short, with 25 bases between. Germline assignment: CDR1 MDHEN and CDR2 SYDVKM. The CDR3 has 15 residues.

A word on this clonotype: At one end the junction does not follow the germline gene, possibly because of a read error. This rearrangement joins TRBV10-3 to TRBJ1-5; possible D gene TRBD1, 6 bases. The closer fit of TRBJ2-3 to the DNA end suggests the J call may be wrong. The germline V gene has CDR1 ENHRY and CDR2 SYGVKD. The CDR3 is 14 residues long. In DNA, the CDR3 is TGTGCCATCAGCGAGTATGGGGGCGATCAGCCCCAGTATTTT. It translates to CAISEYGGDQPQYF.

The sample holds one count of this clonotype. A much bigger clone sits one base away, suggesting this may be a read error. The chain uses TRBV6-6 and TRBJ1-1; tentative D call: TRBD1 (5 bases). CDR1 MNHNY and CDR2 SVGAGI come from the germline V gene (reference sequence). The CDR3 is 15 amino acids. CDR3 DNA: TGTGGCAGCAGGGATTCGGGTTCGGGGAACACTGAAGCTTTCTTT. It encodes CGSRDSGSGNTEAFF.

As for this clonotype: At one of its ends the junction is not consistent with the germline gene, which may arise from a read error. The J gene is TRBJ1-4, the V gene TRBV6-6, with unresolved D. The CDR3 covers 14 residues. Germline V gene sequence: CDR1 MNHNY, CDR2 SVGAGI (reference sequence). The CDR3 here is CASSPNPTNEKLLF. CDR3 in DNA: TGTGCCAGCAGTCCAAACCCGACTAATGAAAAACTGCTTTTT.

A remark on this clonotype: Germline and junction disagree at one end, which may indicate a read error. V usage is TRBV5-6 and J usage is TRBJ2-7, with D uncertain. From germline, CDR1 is SGHDT and CDR2 YYEEEE. This CDR3 is built from 13 residues. CDR3 nucleotide sequence: TGCGCCAGTAGCTCGGCAACCCGGTTTTGGCAGTACTTC. As protein: CASSSATRFWQYF.

The chain recombines TRBV6-2 or TRBV6-3 with TRBJ2-1, with a weak D call TRBD2 (5 bases). V was trimmed by 6 bases and J by 8 bases, leaving 17 bases between them. The V gene's germline CDR1 is MNHEY and CDR2 SVGEGT. The CDR3 consists of 14 residues. The CDR3 reads CASRTSGWRDEQFF. The CDR3 DNA follows: TGTGCCAGCAGGACCAGCGGTTGGCGGGATGAGCAGTTCTTC.

As concerns this clonotype: One end of the junction varies from germline; a read error may be responsible. The gene calls are TRBV7-9 and TRBJ2-1; 9 positions match TRBD1. Germline CDR1 reads SEHNR; CDR2 reads FQNEAQ (reference sequence). This CDR3 region has 15 residues. For the CDR3, the DNA is TGTGCCTGCAGTGGGGACAGGGTAACCTACAATGAGCAGTTCTTC. Translated: CACSGDRVTYNEQFF.

Concerning this clonotype: A junction end diverges from the germline sequence, so it may reflect a read error. The gene calls are TRBV4-2 and TRBJ2-3, with D possibly being TRBD1 or TRBD2 (5 bases each). The CDR3 covers 15 residues. Germline-derived CDR1 and CDR2 are LGHNA and YNFKEQ. As DNA, the CDR3 is TGTGCCAGTAGCCAAGAGAAGGGAGTGACAGATATGCACTATTTT. This sequence encodes CASSQEKGVTDMHYF.

Remarks on this clonotype: Compared with germline, one end of the junction differs, possibly owing to a read error. V is TRBV28 and J is TRBJ2-3, with D perhaps matching TRBD2 (5 bases). Looked up from germline, CDR1 is MDHEN and CDR2 is SYDVKM. This CDR3 has 17 amino acids. CDR3 loop: CPSSPAGHGSSTDTQYF. CDR3 sequence (DNA): TGTCCCAGCAGTCCAGCCGGCCATGGGAGCAGCACAGATACGCAGTATTTT.

This clonotype showed up just once. At one of its ends the junction is not consistent with the germline gene, which may arise from a read error. CDR3 sequence (DNA): TGCGCCAGCAGCCAAACTCCTGACGGGGGGAAAGAGATCCAGTATTTC. Encoded protein: CASSQTPDGGKEIQYF. V usage is TRBV11-2 and J usage is TRBJ2-5; 7 nucleotides line up with TRBD2. CDR1 is SGHAT, CDR2 FQNNGV, per germline. The CDR3 is made up of 16 amino acids.

The rearrangement links TRBV11-1 to TRBJ2-2; 9 bases agree with TRBD2. Germline trimming cut 5 bases from V and 13 bases from J; bases unmatched to any gene: 14. In germline, CDR1 is SGHAT, CDR2 FQDESV (reference sequence). This CDR3 comprises 15 residues. The DNA for the CDR3 is TGTGCCAGCAGCATACCAGCGGGAGGCTCCCCCGGGCTGTTTTTT. Its translation: CASSIPAGGSPGLFF.

Worth noting for this clonotype: This CDR3 fails to terminate in the conserved phenylalanine or tryptophan, so it likely reflects a read error. CDR3 in amino acids: CSVGRLVYEQYY. CDR3 nucleotide sequence: TGCAGCGTTGGGCGGTTAGTGTACGAGCAGTACTAC. This chain links TRBV29-1 with TRBJ2-7; D remains unclear. Trimming took 4 bases from V and 4 from J, leaving 11 bases between them. The germline CDR1 and CDR2 sequences are SQVTM and ANQGSEA. The CDR3 contains 12 residues.

The J gene is TRBJ2-2, the V gene TRBV5-1; D possibly matches TRBD1 or TRBD2 (5 bases each). CDR3 size: 14 residues. The germline V gene encodes CDR1 SGHRS and CDR2 YFSETQ. The CDR3 spells CVSKRGENTGELFF. As DNA, the CDR3 is TGCGTCAGTAAAAGAGGGGAGAACACCGGGGAGCTGTTTTTT.